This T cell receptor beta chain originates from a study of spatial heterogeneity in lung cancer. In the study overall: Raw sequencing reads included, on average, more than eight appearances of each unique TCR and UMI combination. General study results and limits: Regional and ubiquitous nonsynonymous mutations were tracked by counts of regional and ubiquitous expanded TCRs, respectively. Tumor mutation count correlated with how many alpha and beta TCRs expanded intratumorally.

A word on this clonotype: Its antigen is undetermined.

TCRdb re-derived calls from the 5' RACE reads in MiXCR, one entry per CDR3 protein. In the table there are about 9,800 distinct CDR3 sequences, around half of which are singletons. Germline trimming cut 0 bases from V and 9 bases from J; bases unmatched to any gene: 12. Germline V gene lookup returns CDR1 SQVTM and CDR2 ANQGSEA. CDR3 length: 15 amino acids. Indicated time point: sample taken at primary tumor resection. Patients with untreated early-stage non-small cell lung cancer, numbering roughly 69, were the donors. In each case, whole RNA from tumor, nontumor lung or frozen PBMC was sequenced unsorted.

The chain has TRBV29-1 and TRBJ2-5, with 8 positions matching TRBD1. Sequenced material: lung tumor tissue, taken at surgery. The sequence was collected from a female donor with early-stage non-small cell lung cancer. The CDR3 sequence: CSVEDPGQELMAQYF. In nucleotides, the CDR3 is TGCAGCGTTGAAGATCCGGGACAGGAATTAATGGCCCAGTACTTC.